This T cell receptor (beta chain) was sequenced in a study of OX40 agonist ivuxolimab in advanced cancers. Study details: Of the patients, three showed partial responses, one with hepatocellular carcinoma and two with cutaneous melanoma. Study results and caveats: On average, CD8+ T cells showed a greater number of expanded clones than CD4+.

Peripheral blood came from all dose cohorts at three timepoints. This table comes from immunoSEQ multiplex PCR, and its TCRdb copy is limited to in-frame clones, with some not included. The sample shows about 100,000 clones, approximately 89% of them seen only once. This clone was observed a few times. Its antigen is still unknown. Relative to the germline gene, one junction end is altered; a read error may explain this. Source: CD4+ or CD8+ T cells sorted from blood, taken in a trial of the OX40 agonist ivuxolimab. The receptor was isolated from an adult with an advanced solid tumor such as melanoma, head and neck, liver or kidney cancer.

CDR3 region: CASSELSTYNSPLHF. DNA of the CDR3: TGTGCCAGCAGTGAATTGAGTACCTACAATTCACCCCTCCACTTT. The chain links TRBV25-1 to TRBJ1-6; D is unclear. The CDR3 sequence is 15 residues long. The germline V gene encodes CDR1 MGHDK and CDR2 SYGVNS. Full variable domain (missing parts from reference TRBV25-1 and TRBJ1-6): EADIYQTPRYLVIGTGKKITLECSQTMGHDKMYWYQQDPGMELHLIHYSYGVNSTEKGDLSSESTVSRIRTEHFPLTLESARPSHTSQYLCASSELSTYNSPLHFGNGTRLTVT.